This TCR beta chain comes out of a study of shared clonotypes between healthy human individuals. Study-level findings and limits: Blood was the sole source, and tissue repertoires probably differ.

Note on this clone: As yet, its antigen is unknown.

The V and J ends lost 5 bases and 0 bases, in that order; junction bases with no gene match: 3. There are 14 residues in the CDR3. Germline CDR1 reads SGHNT; CDR2 reads YENEEA. DNA at roughly 0.2 ug, roughly 30,000 T cell genomes, went into sorted-subset replicate PCRs. Libraries were prepared by immunoSEQ multiplex PCR; TCRdb keeps only in-frame clonotypes and omits some of them. The table records roughly 1,600,000 clones, around 98.5% of them present only once. The chain couples TRBV11-3 to TRBJ2-5; 7 bases agree with TRBD2. The sequence was obtained from a man between 25 and 39 years old in good health. The specimen sequenced was naive CD4+ T cells sorted from blood. Subset denoted: CD45RA+ positively selected. The CDR3 sequence is CASSPRGYQETQYF. CDR3 nucleotides: TGTGCCAGCAGCCCGCGGGGGTACCAAGAGACCCAGTACTTC.